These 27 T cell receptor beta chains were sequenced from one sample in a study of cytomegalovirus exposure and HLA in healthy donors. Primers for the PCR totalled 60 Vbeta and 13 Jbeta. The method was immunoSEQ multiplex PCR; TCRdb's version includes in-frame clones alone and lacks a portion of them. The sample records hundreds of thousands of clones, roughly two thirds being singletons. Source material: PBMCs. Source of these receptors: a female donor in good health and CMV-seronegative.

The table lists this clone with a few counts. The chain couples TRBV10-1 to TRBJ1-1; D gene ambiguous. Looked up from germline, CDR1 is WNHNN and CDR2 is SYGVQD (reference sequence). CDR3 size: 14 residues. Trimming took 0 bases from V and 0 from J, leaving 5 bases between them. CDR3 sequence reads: CASSESSVNTEAFF. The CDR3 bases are TGCGCCAGCAGTGAGTCGAGTGTGAACACTGAAGCTTTCTTT.

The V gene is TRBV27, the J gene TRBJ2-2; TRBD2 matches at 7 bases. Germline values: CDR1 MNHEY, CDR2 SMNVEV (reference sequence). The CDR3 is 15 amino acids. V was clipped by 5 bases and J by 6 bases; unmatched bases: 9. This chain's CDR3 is CASSPGRVPPGELFF. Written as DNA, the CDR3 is TGTGCCAGCAGTCCTGGGAGGGTGCCACCCGGGGAGCTGTTTTTT.

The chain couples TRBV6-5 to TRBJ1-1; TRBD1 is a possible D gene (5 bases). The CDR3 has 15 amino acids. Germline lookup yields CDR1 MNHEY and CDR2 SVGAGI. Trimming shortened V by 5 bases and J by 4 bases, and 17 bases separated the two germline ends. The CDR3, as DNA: TGTGCCAGCAGTCCCTATCCTAGGGGCGGCACTGAAGCTTTCTTT. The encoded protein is CASSPYPRGGTEAFF.

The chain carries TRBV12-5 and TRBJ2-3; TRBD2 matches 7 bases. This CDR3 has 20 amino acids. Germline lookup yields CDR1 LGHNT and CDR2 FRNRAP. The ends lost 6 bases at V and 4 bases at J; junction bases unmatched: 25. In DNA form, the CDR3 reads TGTGCTAGTGGCAAAGCGACAGACCGCCTTGGCGGGAGAGGGGCAGATACGCAGTATTTT. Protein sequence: CASGKATDRLGGRGADTQYF.

Written as DNA, the CDR3 is TGTGCCAGCAGTCCCCAGGGGATCACTGAAGCTTTCTTT. The encoded protein is CASSPQGITEAFF. The chain links TRBV2 to TRBJ1-1; tentative D call: TRBD1 (6 bases). V was clipped by 5 bases and J by 4 bases, with 11 bases between them. In germline, CDR1 is SNHLY, CDR2 FYNNEI. The CDR3 contains 13 residues. The entire variable domain, with the rest obtained from reference TRBV2 and TRBJ1-1, is as follows: EPEVTQTPSHQVTQMGQEVILRCVPISNHLYFYWYRQILGQKVEFLVSFYNNEISEKSEIFDDQFSVERPDGSNFTLKIRSTKLEDSAMYFCASSPQGITEAFFGQGTRLTVV.

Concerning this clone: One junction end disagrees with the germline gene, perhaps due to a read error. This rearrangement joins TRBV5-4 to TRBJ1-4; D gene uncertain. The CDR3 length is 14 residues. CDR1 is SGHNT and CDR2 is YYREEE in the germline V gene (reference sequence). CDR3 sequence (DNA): TGTGCCAGCAGATTGGACTCAACTAATGAAAAACTGTTTTTT. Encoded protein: CASRLDSTNEKLFF.

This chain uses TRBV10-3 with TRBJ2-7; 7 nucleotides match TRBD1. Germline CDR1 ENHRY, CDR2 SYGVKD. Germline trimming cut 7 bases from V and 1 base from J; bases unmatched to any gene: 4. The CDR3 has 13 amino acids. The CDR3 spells CAITGTVSYEQYF. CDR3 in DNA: TGTGCCATCACTGGGACAGTTTCCTACGAGCAGTACTTC.

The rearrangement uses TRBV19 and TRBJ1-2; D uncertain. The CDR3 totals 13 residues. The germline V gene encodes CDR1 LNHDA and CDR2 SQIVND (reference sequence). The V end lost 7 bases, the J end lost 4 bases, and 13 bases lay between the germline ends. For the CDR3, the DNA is TGTGCCAGTACCCCTGGAGGATCCTATGGCTACACCTTC. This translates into CASTPGGSYGYTF.

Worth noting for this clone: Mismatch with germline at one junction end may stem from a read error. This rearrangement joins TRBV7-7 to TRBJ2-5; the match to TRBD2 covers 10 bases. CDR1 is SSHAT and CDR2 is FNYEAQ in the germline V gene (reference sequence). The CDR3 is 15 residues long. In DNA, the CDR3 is TGTGCTAGCAGCTTGGCTAGCGGGAGCCAAGAGACCCAGTACTTC. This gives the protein CASSLASGSQETQYF.

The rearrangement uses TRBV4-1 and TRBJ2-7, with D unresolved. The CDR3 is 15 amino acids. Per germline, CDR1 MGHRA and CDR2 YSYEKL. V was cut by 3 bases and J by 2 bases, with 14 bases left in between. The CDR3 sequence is CASSHLWQSPYEQYF. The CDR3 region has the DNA TGCGCCAGCAGCCACCTGTGGCAGTCCCCCTACGAGCAGTACTTC.

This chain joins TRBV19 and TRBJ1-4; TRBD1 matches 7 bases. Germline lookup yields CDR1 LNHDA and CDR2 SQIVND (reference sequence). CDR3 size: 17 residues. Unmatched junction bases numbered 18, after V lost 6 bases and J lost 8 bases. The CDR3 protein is CASSLLRVTGSREKLFF. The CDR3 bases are TGTGCCAGTAGCCTGCTTCGGGTGACAGGGTCTAGGGAAAAACTGTTTTTT.

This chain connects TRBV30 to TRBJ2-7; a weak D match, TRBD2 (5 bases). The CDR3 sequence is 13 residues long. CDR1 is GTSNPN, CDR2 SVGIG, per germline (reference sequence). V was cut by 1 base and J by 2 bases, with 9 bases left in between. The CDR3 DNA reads TGTGCCTGGAGTGCCGGGATAACCTACGAGCAGTACTTC. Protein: CAWSAGITYEQYF.

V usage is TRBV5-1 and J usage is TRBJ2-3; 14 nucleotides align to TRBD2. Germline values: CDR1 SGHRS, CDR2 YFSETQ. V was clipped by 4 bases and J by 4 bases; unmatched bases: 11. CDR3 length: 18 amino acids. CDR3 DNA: TGCGCCAGCAGCCCGACTAGCGGGAGGGCTCTTGGCGCAGATACGCAGTATTTT. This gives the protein CASSPTSGRALGADTQYF.

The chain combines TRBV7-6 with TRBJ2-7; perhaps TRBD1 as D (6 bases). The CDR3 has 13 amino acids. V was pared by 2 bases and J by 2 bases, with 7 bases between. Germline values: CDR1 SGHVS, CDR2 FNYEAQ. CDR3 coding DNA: TGTGCCAGCAGCTTACCAGGGGCCTACGAGCAGTACTTC. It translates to CASSLPGAYEQYF.

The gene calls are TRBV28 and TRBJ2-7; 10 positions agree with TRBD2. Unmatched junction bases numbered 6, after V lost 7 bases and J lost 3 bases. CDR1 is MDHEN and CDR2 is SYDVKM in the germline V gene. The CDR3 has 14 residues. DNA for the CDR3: TGTGCCAGCACTCTAGCGGGAGTGATCTACGAGCAGTACTTC. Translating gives CASTLAGVIYEQYF.

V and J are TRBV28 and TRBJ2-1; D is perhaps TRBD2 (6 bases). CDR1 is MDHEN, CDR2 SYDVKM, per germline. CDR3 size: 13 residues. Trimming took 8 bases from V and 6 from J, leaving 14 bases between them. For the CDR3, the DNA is TGTGCCAGCGTCTCTAGCGTAACCAATGAGCAGTTCTTC. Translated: CASVSSVTNEQFF.

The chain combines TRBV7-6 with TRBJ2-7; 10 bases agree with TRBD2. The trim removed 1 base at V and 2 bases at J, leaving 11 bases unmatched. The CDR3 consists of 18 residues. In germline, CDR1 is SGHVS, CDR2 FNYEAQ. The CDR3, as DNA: TGTGCCAGCAGCTTAGGCTCCTTTAGCGGGAGGACCCCCTACGAGCAGTACTTC. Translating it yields CASSLGSFSGRTPYEQYF.

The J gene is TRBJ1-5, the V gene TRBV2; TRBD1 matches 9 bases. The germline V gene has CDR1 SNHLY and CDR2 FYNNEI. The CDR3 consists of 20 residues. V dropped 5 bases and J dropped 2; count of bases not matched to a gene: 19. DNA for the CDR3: TGTGCCAGCAGTCCTACAGGGACAGGGAGGGGAATTGGGGGCAATCAGCCCCAGCATTTT. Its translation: CASSPTGTGRGIGGNQPQHF.

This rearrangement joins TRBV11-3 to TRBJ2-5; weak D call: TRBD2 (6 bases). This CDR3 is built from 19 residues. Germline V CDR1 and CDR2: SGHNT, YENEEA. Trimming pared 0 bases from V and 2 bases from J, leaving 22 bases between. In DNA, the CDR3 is TGTGCCAGCAGCTTAGATGGGTCCTTGCGGGGATGGATGCAAGAGACCCAGTACTTC. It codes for CASSLDGSLRGWMQETQYF.

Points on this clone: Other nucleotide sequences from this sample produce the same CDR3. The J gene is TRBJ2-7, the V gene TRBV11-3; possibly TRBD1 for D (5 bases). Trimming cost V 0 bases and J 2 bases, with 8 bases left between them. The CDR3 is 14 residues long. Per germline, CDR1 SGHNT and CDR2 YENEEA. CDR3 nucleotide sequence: TGTGCCAGCAGCTTAGAGGCAGGGCCCTACGAGCAGTACTTC. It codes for CASSLEAGPYEQYF.

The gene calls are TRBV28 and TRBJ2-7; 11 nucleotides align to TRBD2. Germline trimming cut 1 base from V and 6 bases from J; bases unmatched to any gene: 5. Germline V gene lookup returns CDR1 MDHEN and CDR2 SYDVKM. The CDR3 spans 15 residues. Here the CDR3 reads CASSLFSTSGTEQYF. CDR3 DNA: TGTGCCAGCAGTTTATTTTCGACTAGCGGGACCGAGCAGTACTTC.

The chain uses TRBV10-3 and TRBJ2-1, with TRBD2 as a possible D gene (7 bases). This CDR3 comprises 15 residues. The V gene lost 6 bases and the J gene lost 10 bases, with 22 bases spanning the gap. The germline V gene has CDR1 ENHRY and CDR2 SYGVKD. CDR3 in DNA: TGTGCCATCAGGACCCCAGAGGCGGGGGCCCAGGAGCAGTTCTTC. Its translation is CAIRTPEAGAQEQFF.

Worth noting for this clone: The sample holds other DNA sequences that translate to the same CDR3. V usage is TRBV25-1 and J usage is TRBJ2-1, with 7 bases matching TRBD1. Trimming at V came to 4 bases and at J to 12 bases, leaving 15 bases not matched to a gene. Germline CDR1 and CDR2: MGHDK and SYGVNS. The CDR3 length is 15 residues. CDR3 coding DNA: TGTGCCAGCAGTGCAACGAGGGGGCTAGGGGCGGGGCAGTTCTTC. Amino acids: CASSATRGLGAGQFF. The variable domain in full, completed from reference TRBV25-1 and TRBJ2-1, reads EADIYQTPRYLVIGTGKKITLECSQTMGHDKMYWYQQDPGMELHLIHYSYGVNSTEKGDLSSESTVSRIRTEHFPLTLESARPSHTSQYLCASSATRGLGAGQFFGPGTRLTVL.

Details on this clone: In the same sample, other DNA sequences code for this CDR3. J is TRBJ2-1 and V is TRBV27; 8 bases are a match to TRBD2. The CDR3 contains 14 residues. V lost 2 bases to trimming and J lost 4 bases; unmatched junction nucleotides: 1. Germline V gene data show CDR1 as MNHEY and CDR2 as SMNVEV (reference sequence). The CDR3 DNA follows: TGTGCCAGCAGTTTAGCGGGAGGATACAATGAGCAGTTCTTC. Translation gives CASSLAGGYNEQFF.

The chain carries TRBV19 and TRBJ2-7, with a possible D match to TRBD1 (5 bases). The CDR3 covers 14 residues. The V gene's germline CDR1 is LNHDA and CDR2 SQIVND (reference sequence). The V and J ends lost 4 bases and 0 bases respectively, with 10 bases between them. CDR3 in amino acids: CASSTQESSYEQYF. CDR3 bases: TGTGCCAGTAGTACACAGGAGAGCTCCTACGAGCAGTACTTC. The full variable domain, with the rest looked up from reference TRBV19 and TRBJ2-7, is DGGITQSPKYLFRKEGQNVTLSCEQNLNHDAMYWYRQDPGQGLRLIYYSQIVNDFQKGDIAEGYSVSREKKESFPLTVTSAQKNPTAFYLCASSTQESSYEQYFGPGTRLTVT.

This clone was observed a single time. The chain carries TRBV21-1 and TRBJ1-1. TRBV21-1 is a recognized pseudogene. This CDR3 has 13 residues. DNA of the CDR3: TGTGCCAGCAGCATCCCGACCAGGAGGGTCGCTTTCTTT. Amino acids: CASSIPTRRVAFF.

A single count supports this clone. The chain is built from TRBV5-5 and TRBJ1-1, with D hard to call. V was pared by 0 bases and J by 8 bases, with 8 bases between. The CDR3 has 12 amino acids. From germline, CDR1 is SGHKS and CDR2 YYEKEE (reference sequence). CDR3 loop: CASSLADAEAFF. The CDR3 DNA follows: TGTGCCAGCAGCTTGGCCGATGCGGAAGCTTTCTTT.